This TCR beta chain was profiled in a study of response to subunit inactivated influenza vaccine. Points from the study as a whole: That few new T cells are recruited by each seasonal influenza vaccination was the authors' suggestion.

With respect to this clonotype: Its antigen is currently unknown.

Each CDR3 protein gets one entry after TCRdb re-called the RT-PCR reads with MiXCR. This table holds 800,000 to 1,000,000 distinct CDR3 sequences, around 20% found once. The sequenced sample was PBMCs from blood, obtained 5 days after vaccination. The TCR originated in a man aged 45 to 65 who received an inactivated influenza vaccine.

CDR3 sequence (DNA): TGTGCCAGCAGACTTGGGACAGTTCGAGAGACCCAGTACTTC. Translating it yields CASRLGTVRETQYF. V is TRBV12-3 or TRBV12-4 and J is TRBJ2-5, with 7 positions matching TRBD1. Germline trimming cut 6 bases from V and 4 bases from J; bases unmatched to any gene: 8. The CDR3 runs 14 residues.